This T cell receptor (beta chain) was observed in a study of blood T cell repertoires in COVID-19. Study background: COVID-19 samples collected from the United States, Italy and Spain covered acute and convalescent phases. T cells, B-cell-depleted T cells, or PBMCs provided the cDNA or gDNA that served as material.

Original processing methods: The authors estimated nucleated cell counts from reference gene primer amplification. Sequenced by immunoSEQ multiplex PCR; TCRdb stores in-frame clones only, minus some. V and J calls plus clone size are reproduced from that table; the DNA served to infer D and trimming. In the table there are 90,000 or so clones, over 80% of which are singletons. In its sample, this clone was seen a few times. Looked up from germline, CDR1 is SGHRS and CDR2 is YFSETQ. The CDR3 totals 15 residues. J lost 7 bases, V lost 3 bases, and 7 bases had no gene match. The receptor comes from a man at least 80 years old with acute or convalescent COVID-19. Material: peripheral blood. The chain employs TRBV5-1 and TRBJ1-6, with TRBD1 identical over 7 bases. CDR3 amino acids: CASSSRDSPNSPLHF. As DNA, the CDR3 is TGCGCCAGCAGCTCCCGGGACAGCCCCAATTCACCCCTCCACTTT.